This T cell receptor (beta chain) was sequenced during a study of T cell changes during pregnancy in multiple sclerosis. Assay: immunoSEQ multiplex PCR; the TCRdb copy retains only in-frame clones and omits some. The table has 57,000 or so clones, approximately 88% seen once. The V gene lost 5 bases and the J gene lost 5 bases, with 13 bases spanning the gap. The CDR3 consists of 13 residues. Germline V gene lookup returns CDR1 SSHAT and CDR2 FNYEAQ (reference sequence). The sequencing used peripheral blood, collected in the first trimester of pregnancy. This clonotype was obtained from a female donor with multiple sclerosis, enrolled in a pregnancy study. The chain uses TRBV7-7 and TRBJ2-7; the D is unclear. CDR3 DNA: TGTGCCAGCAGCCTCGATATTGGCAACGAGCAGTACTTC. As protein: CASSLDIGNEQYF.